This TCR beta chain emerged from a study of cytomegalovirus exposure and HLA in healthy donors. Turning to the study itself: Researchers previously reported finding just under 120 million unique TCR beta sequences from 170 million or so T cells. Study findings and constraints: In an earlier analysis, productive rearrangement rates for most beta V segments clustered near 87% or 30%. Among TCR beta chains of equal frequency, HLA-associated ones were more clonally expanded in a later analysis.

Germline CDR1 is LNHDA and CDR2 is SQIVND (reference sequence). The CDR3 extends over 12 amino acids. The V gene lost 4 bases and the J gene lost 7 bases, with 7 bases spanning the gap. With respect to this clone: Its cognate antigen is unknown.

PCR used 60 Vbeta primers and 13 Jbeta primers. The repertoire was sequenced with immunoSEQ multiplex PCR; TCRdb's copy has only in-frame clones and lacks some. The sample contains 90,000 to 95,000 clones, approximately 80% of which appear only once. The J gene is TRBJ2-2, the V gene TRBV19; D gene ambiguous. The sequencing sample was made of PBMCs. This clonotype originated in a man aged 18 to 29 in good health and CMV-seronegative. DNA of the CDR3: TGTGCCAGTAGTACTAATTTCGGGGAGCTGTTTTTT. Residues: CASSTNFGELFF.